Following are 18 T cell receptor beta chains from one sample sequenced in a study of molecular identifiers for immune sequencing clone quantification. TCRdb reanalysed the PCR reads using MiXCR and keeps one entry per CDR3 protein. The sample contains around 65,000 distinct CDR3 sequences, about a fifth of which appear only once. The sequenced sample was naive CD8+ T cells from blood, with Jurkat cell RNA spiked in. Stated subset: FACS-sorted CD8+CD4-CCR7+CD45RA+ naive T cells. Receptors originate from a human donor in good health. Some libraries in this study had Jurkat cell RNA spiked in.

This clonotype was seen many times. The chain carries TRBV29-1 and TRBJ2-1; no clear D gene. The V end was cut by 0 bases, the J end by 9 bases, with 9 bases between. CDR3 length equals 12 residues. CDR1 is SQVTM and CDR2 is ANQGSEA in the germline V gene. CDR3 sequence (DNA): TGCAGCGTTGAAGAGGAGAAATTTGAGCAGTTCTTC. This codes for CSVEEEKFEQFF.

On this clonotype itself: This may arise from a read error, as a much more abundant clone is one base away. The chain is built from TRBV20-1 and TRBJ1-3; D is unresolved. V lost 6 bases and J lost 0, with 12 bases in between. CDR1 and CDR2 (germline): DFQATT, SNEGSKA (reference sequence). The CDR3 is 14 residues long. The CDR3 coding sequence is TGCAGTGCGGAGGACGTGGGCTCTGGAAACACCATATATTTT. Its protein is CSAEDVGSGNTIYF.

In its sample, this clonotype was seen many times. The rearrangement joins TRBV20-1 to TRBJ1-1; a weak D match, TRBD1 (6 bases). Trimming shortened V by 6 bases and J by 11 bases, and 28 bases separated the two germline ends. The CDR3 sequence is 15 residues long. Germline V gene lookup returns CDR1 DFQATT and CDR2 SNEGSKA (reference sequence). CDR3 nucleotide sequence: TGCAGTGCCCCTAACCCGGGACACCCCTCGAAAGAGGCTTTCTTT. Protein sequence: CSAPNPGHPSKEAFF.

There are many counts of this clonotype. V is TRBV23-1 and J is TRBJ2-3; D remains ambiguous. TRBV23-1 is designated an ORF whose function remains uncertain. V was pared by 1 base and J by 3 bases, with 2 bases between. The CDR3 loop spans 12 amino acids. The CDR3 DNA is TGCGCCAGCAGTCAATTGACAGATACGCAGTATTTT. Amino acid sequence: CASSQLTDTQYF.

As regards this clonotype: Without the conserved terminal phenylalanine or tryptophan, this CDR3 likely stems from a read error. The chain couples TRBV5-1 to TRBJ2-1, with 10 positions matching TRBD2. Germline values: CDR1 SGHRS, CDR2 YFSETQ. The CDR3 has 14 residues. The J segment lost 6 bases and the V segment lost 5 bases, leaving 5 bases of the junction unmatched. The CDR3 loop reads CASRSGTSANEQFV. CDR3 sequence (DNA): TGCGCCAGCAGGTCGGGGACTAGCGCCAATGAGCAGTTCGTC.

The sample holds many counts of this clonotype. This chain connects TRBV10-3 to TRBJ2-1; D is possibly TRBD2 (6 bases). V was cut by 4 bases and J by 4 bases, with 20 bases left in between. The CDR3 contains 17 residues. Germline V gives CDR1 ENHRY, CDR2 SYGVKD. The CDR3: CAISGGARSGAYNEQFF. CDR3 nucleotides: TGTGCCATCAGTGGTGGGGCTCGTAGCGGCGCTTACAATGAGCAGTTCTTC.

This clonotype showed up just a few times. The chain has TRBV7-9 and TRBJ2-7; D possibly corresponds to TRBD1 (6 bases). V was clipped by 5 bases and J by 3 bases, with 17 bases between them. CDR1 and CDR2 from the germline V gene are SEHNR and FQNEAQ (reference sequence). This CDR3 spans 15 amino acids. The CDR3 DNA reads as TGTGCCAGCAGCCCGTCGACAGGTAACATCTACGAGCAGTACTTC. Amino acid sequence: CASSPSTGNIYEQYF.

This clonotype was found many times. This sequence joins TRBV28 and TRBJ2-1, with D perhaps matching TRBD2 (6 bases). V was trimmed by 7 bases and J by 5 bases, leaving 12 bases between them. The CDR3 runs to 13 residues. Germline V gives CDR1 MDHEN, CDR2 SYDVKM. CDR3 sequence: CASIPSSDNEQFF. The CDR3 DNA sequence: TGTGCCAGCATCCCCTCTAGCGACAATGAGCAGTTCTTC. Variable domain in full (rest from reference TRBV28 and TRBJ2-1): DVKVTQSSRYLVKRTGEKVFLECVQDMDHENMFWYRQDPGLGLRLIYFSYDVKMKEKGDIPEGYSVSREKKERFSLILESASTNQTSMYLCASIPSSDNEQFFGPGTRLTVL.

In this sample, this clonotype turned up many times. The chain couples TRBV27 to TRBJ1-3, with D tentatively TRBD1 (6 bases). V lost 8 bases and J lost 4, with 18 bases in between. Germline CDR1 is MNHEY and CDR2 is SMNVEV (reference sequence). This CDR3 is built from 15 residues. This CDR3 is CASSSTGGVGNTIYF. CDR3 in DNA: TGTGCCAGCTCTTCGACAGGCGGTGTCGGAAACACCATATATTTT.

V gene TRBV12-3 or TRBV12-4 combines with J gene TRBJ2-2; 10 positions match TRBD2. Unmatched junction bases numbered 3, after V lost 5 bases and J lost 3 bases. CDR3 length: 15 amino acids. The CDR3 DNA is TGTGCCAGCAGTCCGACTAGCGGGTACACCGGGGAGCTGTTTTTT. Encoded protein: CASSPTSGYTGELFF.

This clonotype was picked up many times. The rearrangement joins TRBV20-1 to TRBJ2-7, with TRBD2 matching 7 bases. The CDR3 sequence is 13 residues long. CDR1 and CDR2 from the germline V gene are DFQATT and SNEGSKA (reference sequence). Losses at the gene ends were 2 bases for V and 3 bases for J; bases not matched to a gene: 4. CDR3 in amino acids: CSARTGTNYEQYF. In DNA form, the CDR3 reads TGCAGTGCTAGAACCGGGACTAACTACGAGCAGTACTTC.

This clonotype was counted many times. The CDR3 sequence is CASSQDRVTQPQHF. The CDR3 DNA follows: TGCGCCAGCAGCCAGGACAGGGTGACACAGCCCCAGCATTTT. This sequence joins TRBV4-1 and TRBJ1-5; 8 bases map to TRBD1. Germline CDR1 reads MGHRA; CDR2 reads YSYEKL. The CDR3 is 14 amino acids. J gave up 7 bases and V 3 bases, and 5 bases lay outside the gene matches.

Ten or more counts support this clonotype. CDR3 in DNA: TGCGCCAGCAGCTTGGTCGGTGAGCTGCAGTTCTTC. Its protein is CASSLVGELQFF. This chain connects TRBV5-1 to TRBJ2-1; D is ambiguous. The CDR3 sequence is 12 residues long. The V gene's germline CDR1 is SGHRS and CDR2 YFSETQ. Between the trimmed V and J ends, which lost 0 bases and 12 bases, there was a span of 10 bases.

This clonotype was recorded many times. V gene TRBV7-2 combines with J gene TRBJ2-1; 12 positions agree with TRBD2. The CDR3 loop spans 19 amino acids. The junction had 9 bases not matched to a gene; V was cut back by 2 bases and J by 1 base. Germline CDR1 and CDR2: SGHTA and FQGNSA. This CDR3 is CASSLRGALAGGSYNEQFF. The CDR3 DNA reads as TGTGCCAGCAGCTTAAGAGGGGCTCTAGCGGGAGGGTCCTACAATGAGCAGTTCTTC.

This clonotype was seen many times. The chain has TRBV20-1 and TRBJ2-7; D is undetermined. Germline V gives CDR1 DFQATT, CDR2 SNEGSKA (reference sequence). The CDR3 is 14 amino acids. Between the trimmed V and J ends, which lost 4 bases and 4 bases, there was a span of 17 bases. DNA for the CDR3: TGCAGTGCTACAGCCGTTAAGGGTATGTACGAGCAGTACTTC. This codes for CSATAVKGMYEQYF.

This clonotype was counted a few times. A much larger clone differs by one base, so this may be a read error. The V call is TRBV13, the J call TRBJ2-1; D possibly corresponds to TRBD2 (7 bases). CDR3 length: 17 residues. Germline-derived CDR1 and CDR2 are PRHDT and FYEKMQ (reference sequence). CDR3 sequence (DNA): TGTGCCCGCAGCTTAGGCCCTGGCGGGGGCAACTACAATGAGCAGTTCTTC. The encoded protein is CARSLGPGGGNYNEQFF.

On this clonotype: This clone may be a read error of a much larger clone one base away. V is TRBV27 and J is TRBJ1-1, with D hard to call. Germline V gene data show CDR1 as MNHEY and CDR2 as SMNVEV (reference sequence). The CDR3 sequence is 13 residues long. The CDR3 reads CASSLGSYTEALF. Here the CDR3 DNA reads TGTGCCAGCAGTTTAGGCAGCTACACTGAAGCTCTCTTT.

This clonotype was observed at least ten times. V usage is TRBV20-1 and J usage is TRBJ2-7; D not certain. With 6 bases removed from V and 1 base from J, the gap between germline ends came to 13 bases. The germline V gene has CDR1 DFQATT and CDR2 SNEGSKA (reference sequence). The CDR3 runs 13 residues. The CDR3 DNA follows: TGCAGTGCCCGCACTCGGCAGTCCTACGAGCAGTACTTC. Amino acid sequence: CSARTRQSYEQYF.